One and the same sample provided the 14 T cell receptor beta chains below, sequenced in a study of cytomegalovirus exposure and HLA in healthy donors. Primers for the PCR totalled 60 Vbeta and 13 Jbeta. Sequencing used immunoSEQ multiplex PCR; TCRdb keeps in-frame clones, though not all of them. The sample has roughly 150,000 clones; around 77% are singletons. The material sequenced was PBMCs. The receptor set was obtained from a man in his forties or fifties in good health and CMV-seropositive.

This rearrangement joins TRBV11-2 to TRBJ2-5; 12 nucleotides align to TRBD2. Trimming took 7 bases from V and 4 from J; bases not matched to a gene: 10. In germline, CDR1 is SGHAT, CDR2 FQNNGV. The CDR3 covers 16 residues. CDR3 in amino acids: CASTLGLAGGAETQYF. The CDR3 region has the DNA TGTGCCAGCACCCTGGGGCTAGCGGGGGGGGCAGAGACCCAGTACTTC.

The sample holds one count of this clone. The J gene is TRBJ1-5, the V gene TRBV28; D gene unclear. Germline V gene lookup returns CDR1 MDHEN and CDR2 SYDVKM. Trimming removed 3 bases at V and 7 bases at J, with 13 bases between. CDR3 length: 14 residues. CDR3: CASSFSAGSQPQHF. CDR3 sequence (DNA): TGTGCCAGCAGTTTTAGCGCGGGTTCGCAGCCCCAGCATTTT.

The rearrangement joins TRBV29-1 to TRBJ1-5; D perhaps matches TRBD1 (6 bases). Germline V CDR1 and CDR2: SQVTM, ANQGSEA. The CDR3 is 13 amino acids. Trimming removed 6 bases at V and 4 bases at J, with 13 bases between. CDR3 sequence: CSVARQENQPQHF. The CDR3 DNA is TGCAGCGTCGCCAGACAGGAGAATCAGCCCCAGCATTTT.

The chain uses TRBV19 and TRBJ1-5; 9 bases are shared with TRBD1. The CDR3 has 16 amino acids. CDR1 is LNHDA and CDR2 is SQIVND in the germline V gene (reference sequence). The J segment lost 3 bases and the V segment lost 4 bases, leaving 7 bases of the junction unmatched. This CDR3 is CASSKGTGWVNQPQHF. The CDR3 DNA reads TGTGCCAGTAGTAAGGGGACAGGGTGGGTCAATCAGCCCCAGCATTTT.

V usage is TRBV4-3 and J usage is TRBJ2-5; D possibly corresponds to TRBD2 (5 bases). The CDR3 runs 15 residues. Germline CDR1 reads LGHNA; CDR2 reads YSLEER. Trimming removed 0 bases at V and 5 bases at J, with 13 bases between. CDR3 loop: CASSQDSYSGETQYF. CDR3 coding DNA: TGCGCCAGCAGCCAAGATAGTTACTCGGGGGAGACCCAGTACTTC.

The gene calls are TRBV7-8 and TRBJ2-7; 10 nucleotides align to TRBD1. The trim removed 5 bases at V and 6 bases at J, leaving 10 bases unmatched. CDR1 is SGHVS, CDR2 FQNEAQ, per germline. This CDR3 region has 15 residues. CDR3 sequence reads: CASSDRDRGLREQYF. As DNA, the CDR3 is TGTGCCAGCAGCGACCGGGACAGGGGACTACGCGAGCAGTACTTC.

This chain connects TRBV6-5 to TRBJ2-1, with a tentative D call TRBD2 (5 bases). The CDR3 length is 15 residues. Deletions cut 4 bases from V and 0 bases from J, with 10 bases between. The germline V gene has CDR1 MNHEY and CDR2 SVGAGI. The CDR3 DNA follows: TGTGCCAGCAGTTCGGACTGGACCTCCTACAATGAGCAGTTCTTC. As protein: CASSSDWTSYNEQFF.

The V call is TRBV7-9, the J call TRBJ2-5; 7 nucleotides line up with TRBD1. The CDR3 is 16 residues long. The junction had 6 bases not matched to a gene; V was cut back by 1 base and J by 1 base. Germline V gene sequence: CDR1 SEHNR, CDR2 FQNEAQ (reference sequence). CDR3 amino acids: CASSLGDSYPQETQYF. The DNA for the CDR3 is TGTGCCAGCAGCTTAGGGGACAGTTATCCCCAAGAGACCCAGTACTTC.

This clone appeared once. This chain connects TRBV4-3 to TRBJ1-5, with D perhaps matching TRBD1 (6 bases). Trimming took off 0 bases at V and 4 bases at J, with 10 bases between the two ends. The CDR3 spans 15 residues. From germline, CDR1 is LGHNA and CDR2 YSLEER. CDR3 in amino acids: CASSQEAQGNQPQHF. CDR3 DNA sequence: TGCGCCAGCAGCCAAGAAGCTCAGGGGAATCAGCCCCAGCATTTT.

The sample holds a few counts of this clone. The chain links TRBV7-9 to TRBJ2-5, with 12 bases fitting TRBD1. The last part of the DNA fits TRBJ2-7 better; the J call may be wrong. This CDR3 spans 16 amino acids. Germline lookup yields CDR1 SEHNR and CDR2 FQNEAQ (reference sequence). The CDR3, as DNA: TGTGCCAGCAGCGGGACAGGGGGCGGATTCTCGTCCGAGCAGTACTTC. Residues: CASSGTGGGFSSEQYF.

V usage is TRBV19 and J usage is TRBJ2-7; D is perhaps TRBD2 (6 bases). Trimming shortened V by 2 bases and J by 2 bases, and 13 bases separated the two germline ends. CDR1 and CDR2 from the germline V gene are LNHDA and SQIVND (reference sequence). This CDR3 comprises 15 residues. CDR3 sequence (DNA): TGTGCCAGTAGTATAAGCTCCGGGACTCCCTACGAGCAGTACTTC. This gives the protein CASSISSGTPYEQYF.

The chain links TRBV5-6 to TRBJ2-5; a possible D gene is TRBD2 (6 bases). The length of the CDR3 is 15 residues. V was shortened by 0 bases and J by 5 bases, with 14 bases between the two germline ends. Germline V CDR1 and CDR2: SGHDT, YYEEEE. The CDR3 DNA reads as TGTGCCAGCAGCTTGGCCAATCGTCGGGGGGAGACCCAGTACTTC. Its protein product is CASSLANRRGETQYF.

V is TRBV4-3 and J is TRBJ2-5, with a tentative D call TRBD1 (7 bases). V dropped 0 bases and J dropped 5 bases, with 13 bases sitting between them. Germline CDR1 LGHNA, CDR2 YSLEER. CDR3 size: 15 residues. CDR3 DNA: TGCGCCAGCAGCCAAGAGGTGGCAGGGGGGGAGACCCAGTACTTC. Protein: CASSQEVAGGETQYF.

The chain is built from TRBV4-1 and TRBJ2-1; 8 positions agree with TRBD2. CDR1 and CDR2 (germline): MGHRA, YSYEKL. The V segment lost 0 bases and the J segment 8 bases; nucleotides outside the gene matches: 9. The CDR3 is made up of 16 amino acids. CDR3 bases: TGCGCCAGCAGCCAAGATCGACGGGGGGGCCGGTATGAGCAGTTCTTC. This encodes CASSQDRRGGRYEQFF.